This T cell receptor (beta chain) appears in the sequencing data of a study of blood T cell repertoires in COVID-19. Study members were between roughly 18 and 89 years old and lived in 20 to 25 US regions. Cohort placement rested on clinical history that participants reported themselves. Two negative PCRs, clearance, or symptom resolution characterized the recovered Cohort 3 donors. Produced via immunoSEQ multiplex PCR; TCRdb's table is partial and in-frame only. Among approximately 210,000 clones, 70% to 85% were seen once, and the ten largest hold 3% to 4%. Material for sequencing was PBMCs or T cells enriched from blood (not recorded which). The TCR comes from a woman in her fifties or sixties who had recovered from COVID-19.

CDR3 DNA sequence: TGTGCCAGCAGCTTAGCACGGTCGAACAATGAGCAGTTCTTC. Translating it yields CASSLARSNNEQFF. V usage is TRBV7-2 and J usage is TRBJ2-1; D uncertain. The CDR3 loop spans 14 amino acids. Germline V gene lookup returns CDR1 SGHTA and CDR2 FQGNSA. V lost 0 bases and J 5 bases, leaving 8 bases between the germline ends. The full variable domain, its missing parts supplied by reference TRBV7-2 and TRBJ2-1, is GAGVSQSPSNKVTEKGKDVELRCDPISGHTALYWYRQSLGQGLEFLIYFQGNSAPDKSGLPSDRFSAERTGGSVSTLTIQRTQQEDSAVYLCASSLARSNNEQFFGPGTRLTVL.